This TCR beta chain is from a study of T cells in localized non-small cell lung cancer. Study conclusions and caveats: A raised T cell density in blood coincided with lengthier overall survival. Heterogeneity is still possible, as just one tumor region was sequenced. Compared with tumor, uninvolved adjacent lung displayed greater T cell clonality, ranking highest overall.

TCRdb keeps only in-frame clones here, not all; method: immunoSEQ multiplex PCR. This table holds roughly 3,200 clones, 29% found once. This clone was seen only a few times. The target antigen is unknown. Germline values: CDR1 MDHEN, CDR2 SYDVKM. The CDR3 is 15 residues long. V gave up 3 bases and J gave up 4 bases, with 15 bases separating them. The sequences come from lung tumor tissue, collected before any cancer treatment. The chain combines TRBV28 with TRBJ1-2; D call uncertain. The source of this sequence is a man aged 40-75 years with stage I lung adenocarcinoma. This CDR3 reads CASSFLSLTGYGYTF. The CDR3 DNA sequence: TGTGCCAGCAGTTTCCTTAGCCTCACTGGCTATGGCTACACCTTC.